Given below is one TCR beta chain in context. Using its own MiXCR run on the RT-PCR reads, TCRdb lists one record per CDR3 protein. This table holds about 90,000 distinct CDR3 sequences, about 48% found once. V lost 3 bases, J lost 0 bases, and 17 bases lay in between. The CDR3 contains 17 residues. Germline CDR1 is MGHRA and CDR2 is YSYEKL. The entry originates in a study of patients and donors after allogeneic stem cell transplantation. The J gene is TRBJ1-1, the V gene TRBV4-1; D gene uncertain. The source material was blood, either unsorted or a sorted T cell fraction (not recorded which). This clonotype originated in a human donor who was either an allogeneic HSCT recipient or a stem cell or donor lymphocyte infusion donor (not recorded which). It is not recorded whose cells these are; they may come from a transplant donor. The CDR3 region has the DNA TGCGCCAGCAGCCAGCACCGGGTCCGTTTGATGAACACTGAAGCTTTCTTT. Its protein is CASSQHRVRLMNTEAFF.